The entry below describes one T cell receptor (beta chain). Its antigen is still unknown. No quality values exist for individual bases; no much larger clone is one base distant. The entry originates in a study of T-cell memory formation after mild COVID-19 (dated by TCRdb to the early 2020s). For context, the study as a whole: TCR sequence clusters from the two donors were found to be largely donor specific. Longitudinal TCRalpha and TCRbeta repertoire sequencing tracked T-cell clones expanding and contracting after mild COVID-19 in a couple of donors. Two young, previously healthy adult volunteers, one female and one male, were included in the cohort. What the study reported, not specific to this receptor: SARS-CoV-2 specificity was not confirmed for the second-wave clones peaking on day 37. Some responding clones were found in pre-infection memory, which suggests that pre-existing cross-reactive memory T cells took part in the SARS-CoV-2 response. The study covered only a couple of mild cases, and larger cohorts including severe cases with pre-infection samples were considered necessary. Balanced CD4/CD8 phenotypes were observed for clones contracting from day 15 to 85, whereas a bias towards CD4+ was observed for a second wave of clones expanding from day 15 to 37. Contracting CD4+ clones appeared mostly in the CM and EM memory subsets, whereas CD8+ clones were enriched in EMRA.

Sequenced on an Illumina NovaSeq 6000. TCRalpha and TCRbeta cDNA libraries were built by 5'RACE with constant-segment primers, adding sample barcodes and unique molecular identifiers. RNA was extracted from every sample with Trizol reagent. Libraries were amplified in two PCR steps, with a second sample barcode and Illumina TruSeq adapters added in the second step. Libraries were sequenced on an Illumina NovaSeq with 2 x 150 bp paired-end reads. The authors' analysis ran thus. Reads were demultiplexed and collapsed into UMI-guided consensus sequences with migec v1.2.7. With mixcr v2.1.11, UMI consensuses were aligned to TRA and TRB V and J templates and assembled into clonotypes. Clonotypes were classified as expanded or contracted when called significant by both edgeR and NoisET, with noise models trained on biological replicates. For edgeR calls, the cutoffs were a false discovery rate-adjusted p below 0.01 and a log2 fold-change threshold of 1. PCA with hierarchical clustering of max-normalized trajectories of the 1000 most abundant clonotypes was used as exploratory dynamics analysis. Separately sequenced CD4+ and CD8+ repertoires were used to assign a CD4 or CD8 phenotype to each responding clone. TCRdb ran its own pipeline on the public reads, namely fastp trimming at Q25 and MiXCR clone calling, and kept in-frame beta chains. Duplicate CDR3 protein sequences are folded into a single record with the most common DNA and genes. TCRdb's processing, not the authors', yielded these V and J calls. Here the sample has roughly 130,000 distinct CDR3 sequences; about 15% occur a single time. The ten most abundant clones make up around 14% of the sample.

Ficoll-Paque density gradient centrifugation was the method used to isolate PBMCs. According to the germline V gene, CDR1 reads MGHDK and CDR2 reads SYGVNS. Cut back by 2 bases and 4 bases, the V and J ends lie 11 bases apart. The CDR3 covers 14 residues, taking in both the cysteine and the phenylalanine. Only the CDR3 part of the read is kept: 42 bases, read in frame from the first base. This chain is built from TRBV25-1 and TRBJ1-2, and TRBD1 may be the D gene, going by 5 matching bases. This TCR was sampled from an adult woman who had mild COVID-19 (a few samples of this study predate the infection). The sample titles of this study are shuffled in the database, so cell type and time point are left out; the donor was told from shared clones. Sequencing input: PBMCs or a T cell subset sorted from them (not recorded which). The CDR3 is CASSEPGTRYGYTF. The sequenced DNA is TGTGCCAGCAGTGAACCCGGGACTCGCTATGGCTACACCTTC.